The 12 T cell receptor beta chains below were found in one sample sequenced in a study of blood T cells in healthy people across ages. A second PCR, run for roughly 6 to 11 cycles, used a sample-barcoded 5' primer plus a J-beta primer mix. TCRdb reprocessed the 5' RACE reads with MiXCR, giving one entry per CDR3 protein. Here the sample spans 1.5 million or so distinct CDR3 sequences, around two fifths being singletons. The specimen was blood. The receptor set was obtained from a woman younger than 30 in good health.

This clonotype was detected ten times or more. The chain has TRBV10-3 and TRBJ1-5; 8 bases line up with TRBD1. Germline values: CDR1 ENHRY, CDR2 SYGVKD. This CDR3 is built from 14 residues. J gave up 0 bases and V 11 bases, and 6 bases lay outside the gene matches. This CDR3 is CAVGTGDSNQPQHF. For the CDR3, the DNA is TGTGCCGTAGGGACAGGAGATAGCAATCAGCCCCAGCATTTT.

The rearrangement links TRBV3-1 to TRBJ2-5; no clear D. Trimming removed 0 bases at V and 2 bases at J, with 10 bases between. Looked up from germline, CDR1 is LGHDT and CDR2 is YNNKEL (reference sequence). CDR3 length equals 15 residues. CDR3 amino acids: CASSQEVRIQETQYF. As DNA, the CDR3 is TGTGCCAGCAGCCAAGAGGTCAGGATACAAGAGACCCAGTACTTC.

This clonotype was counted once. The rearrangement uses TRBV6-5 and TRBJ1-1; D remains unclear. V dropped 0 bases and J dropped 3 bases, with 11 bases sitting between them. The CDR3 spans 15 residues. CDR1 MNHEY and CDR2 SVGAGI come from the germline V gene. Here the CDR3 reads CASSYSSGTHTEAFF. The CDR3 region has the DNA TGTGCCAGCAGTTACTCGAGCGGCACCCACACTGAAGCTTTCTTT.

This chain connects TRBV9 to TRBJ2-5, with 7 positions matching TRBD2. CDR3 length: 13 residues. Germline lookup yields CDR1 SGDLS and CDR2 YYNGEE. Losses at the gene ends were 7 bases for V and 11 bases for J; bases not matched to a gene: 14. The CDR3 spells CASGRAGLNGQYF. For the CDR3, the DNA is TGTGCCAGCGGGAGGGCAGGTTTGAACGGGCAGTACTTC.

The chain combines TRBV6-5 with TRBJ2-1, with D maybe TRBD1 (6 bases). Germline V gene sequence: CDR1 MNHEY, CDR2 SVGAGI. This CDR3 has 15 amino acids. The ends were cut back, 5 bases at V and 7 bases at J, with 18 bases in the middle. CDR3 region: CASSRRRGQLNEQFF. The CDR3 DNA is TGTGCCAGCAGTCGGCGCCGAGGACAGCTTAATGAGCAGTTCTTC.

The V gene is TRBV5-1, the J gene TRBJ2-1; D is perhaps TRBD1 (6 bases). The V and J ends lost 6 bases and 5 bases respectively, with 18 bases between them. The CDR3 consists of 15 residues. The V gene's germline CDR1 is SGHRS and CDR2 YFSETQ. Written as DNA, the CDR3 is TGCGCCAGCACCCTCCCGGACAGAAATAACAATGAGCAGTTCTTC. Its translation is CASTLPDRNNNEQFF.

This clonotype has only a few counts. The CDR3, as DNA: TGTGCCAGCAGTTTGGGGCGGGAACGGGACACAGATACGCAGTATTTT. As protein: CASSLGRERDTDTQYF. The V call is TRBV12-3 or TRBV12-4, the J call TRBJ2-3; tentatively, D is TRBD2 (6 bases). The V and J ends lost 3 bases and 2 bases respectively, with 15 bases between them. This CDR3 is built from 16 residues.

The chain has TRBV7-8 and TRBJ2-2; 11 nucleotides agree with TRBD2. The CDR3 runs 19 residues. V was clipped by 5 bases and J by 2 bases; unmatched bases: 13. CDR1 is SGHVS and CDR2 is FQNEAQ in the germline V gene. In DNA, the CDR3 is TGTGCCAGCAGCCTACAGTCGGCTAGCGGGGGGTTCAACACCGGGGAGCTGTTTTTT. Amino acids: CASSLQSASGGFNTGELFF. Combining the CDR3 with reference TRBV7-8 and TRBJ2-2 gives the whole variable domain GAGVSQSPRYKVAKRGQDVALRCDPISGHVSLFWYQQALGQGPEFLTYFQNEAQLDKSGLPSDRFFAERPEGSVSTLKIQRTQQEDSAVYLCASSLQSASGGFNTGELFFGEGSRLTVL.

This clonotype was observed a few times. This chain links TRBV28 with TRBJ2-3; D remains ambiguous. Germline V CDR1 and CDR2: MDHEN, SYDVKM. V lost 6 bases and J lost 2, with 15 bases in between. The CDR3 is made up of 15 amino acids. The CDR3 sequence: CASSLPPDLTDTQYF. DNA of the CDR3: TGTGCCAGCAGCCTCCCTCCGGACCTCACAGATACGCAGTATTTT.

V and J are TRBV27 and TRBJ2-3; no firm D call. This CDR3 is 17 amino acids long. V dropped 3 bases and J dropped 1 base, with 17 bases sitting between them. The germline V gene has CDR1 MNHEY and CDR2 SMNVEV (reference sequence). CDR3 loop: CASSFGREKVGTDTQYF. CDR3 bases: TGTGCCAGCAGTTTTGGTAGGGAAAAGGTCGGCACAGATACGCAGTATTTT.

The chain is built from TRBV28 and TRBJ1-5; TRBD1 might be the D (5 bases). CDR1 and CDR2 (germline): MDHEN, SYDVKM. The ends were cut back, 2 bases at V and 4 bases at J, with 9 bases in the middle. The CDR3 loop spans 14 amino acids. In nucleotides, the CDR3 is TGTGCCAGCAGTTTAGGGGCAGATAATCAGCCCCAGCATTTT. Translation gives CASSLGADNQPQHF.

This clonotype was recorded many times. The V and J genes are TRBV11-1 and TRBJ2-1; TRBD2 matches at 12 bases. Trimming took 6 bases from V and 2 from J; bases not matched to a gene: 5. CDR1 SGHAT and CDR2 FQDESV come from the germline V gene (reference sequence). This CDR3 is built from 16 residues. For the CDR3, the DNA is TGTGCCAGCAGTTCCCTAGCGGGGGGGCCCTACAATGAGCAGTTCTTC. Protein product: CASSSLAGGPYNEQFF.